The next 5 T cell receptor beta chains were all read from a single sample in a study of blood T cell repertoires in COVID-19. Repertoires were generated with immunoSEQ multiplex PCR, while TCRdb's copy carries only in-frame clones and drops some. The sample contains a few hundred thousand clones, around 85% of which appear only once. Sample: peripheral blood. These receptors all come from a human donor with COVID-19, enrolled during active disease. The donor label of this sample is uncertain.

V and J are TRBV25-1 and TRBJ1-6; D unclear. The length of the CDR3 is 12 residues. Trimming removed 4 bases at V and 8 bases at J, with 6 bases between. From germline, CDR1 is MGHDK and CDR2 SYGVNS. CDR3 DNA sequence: TGTGCCAGCAGTGCAGGTTATTCACCCCTCCACTTT. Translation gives CASSAGYSPLHF. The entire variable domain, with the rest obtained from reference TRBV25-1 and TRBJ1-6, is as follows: EADIYQTPRYLVIGTGKKITLECSQTMGHDKMYWYQQDPGMELHLIHYSYGVNSTEKGDLSSESTVSRIRTEHFPLTLESARPSHTSQYLCASSAGYSPLHFGNGTRLTVT.

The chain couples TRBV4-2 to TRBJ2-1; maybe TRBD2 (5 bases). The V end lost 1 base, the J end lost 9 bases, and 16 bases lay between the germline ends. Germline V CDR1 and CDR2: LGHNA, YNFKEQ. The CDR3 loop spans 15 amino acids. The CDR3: CASSQASPLGSEQFF. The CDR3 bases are TGTGCCAGCAGCCAAGCCTCCCCCCTAGGGAGTGAGCAGTTCTTC.

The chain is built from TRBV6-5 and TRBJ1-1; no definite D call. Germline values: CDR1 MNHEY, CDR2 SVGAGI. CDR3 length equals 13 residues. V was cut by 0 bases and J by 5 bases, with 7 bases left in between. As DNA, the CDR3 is TGTGCCAGCAGTTACTCGCTCCAGACTGAAGCTTTCTTT. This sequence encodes CASSYSLQTEAFF.

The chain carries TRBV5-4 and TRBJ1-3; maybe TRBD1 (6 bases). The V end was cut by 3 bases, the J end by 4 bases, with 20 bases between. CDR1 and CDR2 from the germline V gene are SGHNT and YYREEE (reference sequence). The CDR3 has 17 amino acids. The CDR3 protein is CASSSQSVLGAGNTIYF. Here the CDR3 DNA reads TGTGCCAGCAGCTCTCAGTCTGTATTGGGGGCCGGAAACACCATATATTTT. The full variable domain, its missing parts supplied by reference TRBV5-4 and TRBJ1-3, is ETGVTQSPTHLIKTRGQQVTLRCSSQSGHNTVSWYQQALGQGPQFIFQYYREEENGRGNFPPRFSGLQFPNYSSELNVNALELDDSALYLCASSSQSVLGAGNTIYFGEGSWLTVV.

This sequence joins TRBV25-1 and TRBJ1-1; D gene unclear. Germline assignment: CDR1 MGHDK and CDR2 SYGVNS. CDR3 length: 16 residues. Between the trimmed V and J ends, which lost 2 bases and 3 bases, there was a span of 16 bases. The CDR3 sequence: CASSENPPRQDTEAFF. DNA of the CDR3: TGTGCCAGCAGTGAAAATCCCCCCCGGCAGGACACTGAAGCTTTCTTT.